The 27 T cell receptor beta chains below come from one sample, sequenced in a study of beta chain features in type 1 diabetes. The sequenced template was cDNA made from the entire isolated RNA. Data came from immunoSEQ multiplex PCR; TCRdb stores just in-frame clones and leaves some out. The data contain about 450,000 clones, around 10% of them seen just once; the ten biggest clones take up about 0.042%. The sample was naive CD4+ T cells from blood. All receptors derive from a woman in her late teens or twenties in good health.

In this sample, this clone turned up a few times. The V gene is TRBV11-2, the J gene TRBJ2-1; D remains unclear. The CDR3 has 14 amino acids. The germline V gene encodes CDR1 SGHAT and CDR2 FQNNGV. V was trimmed by 3 bases and J by 0 bases, leaving 6 bases between them. The CDR3 DNA is TGTGCCAGCAGCTTGGTCAGCTCCTACAATGAGCAGTTCTTC. It codes for CASSLVSSYNEQFF.

The chain joins TRBV7-2 to TRBJ2-3, with 11 bases lining up with TRBD2. The CDR3 extends over 16 amino acids. Germline V gene sequence: CDR1 SGHTA, CDR2 FQGNSA. V dropped 5 bases and J dropped 2; count of bases not matched to a gene: 6. CDR3 coding DNA: TGTGCCAGCAGCCCCCGGACTAGCGGGCCCACAGATACGCAGTATTTT. It is translated as CASSPRTSGPTDTQYF.

The CDR3 spells CASSLYPGADTEAFF. The CDR3 DNA sequence: TGTGCCAGCAGTTTATACCCGGGTGCGGACACTGAAGCTTTCTTT. The V gene is TRBV28, the J gene TRBJ1-1, with D unresolved. The V gene lost 1 base and the J gene lost 3 bases, with 12 bases spanning the gap. The germline V gene encodes CDR1 MDHEN and CDR2 SYDVKM. The CDR3 loop spans 15 amino acids.

This clone appeared many times. This chain joins TRBV30 and TRBJ1-1, with D possibly being TRBD1 (5 bases). CDR1 is GTSNPN and CDR2 is SVGIG in the germline V gene (reference sequence). CDR3 length: 10 amino acids. V was pared by 2 bases and J by 10 bases, with 8 bases between. In DNA, the CDR3 is TGTGCCTGGAGTTGGAGGGGAGCTTTCTTT. This sequence encodes CAWSWRGAFF.

The chain employs TRBV7-2 and TRBJ2-1; D gene uncertain. Per the germline V gene, CDR1 is SGHTA and CDR2 is FQGNSA. This CDR3 comprises 11 residues. V lost 6 bases and J 2 bases, leaving 2 bases between the germline ends. The CDR3 sequence is CASRAYNEQFF. In DNA, the CDR3 is TGTGCCAGCAGGGCCTACAATGAGCAGTTCTTC. The full variable domain, its missing parts supplied by reference TRBV7-2 and TRBJ2-1, is GAGVSQSPSNKVTEKGKDVELRCDPISGHTALYWYRQSLGQGLEFLIYFQGNSAPDKSGLPSDRFSAERTGGSVSTLTIQRTQQEDSAVYLCASRAYNEQFFGPGTRLTVL.

This clone came up a few times. CDR3 sequence: CASSTDRVTEAFF. CDR3 DNA: TGTGCCAGCAGCACCGACAGGGTAACTGAAGCTTTCTTT. The J gene is TRBJ1-1, the V gene TRBV6-6; 7 bases agree with TRBD1. After removal of 6 bases from V and 5 bases from J, the junction contained 6 bases not matched to a gene. This CDR3 has 13 amino acids. Germline CDR1 MNHNY, CDR2 SVGAGI (reference sequence).

This rearrangement joins TRBV30 to TRBJ2-1, with 9 bases that match TRBD2. Germline V CDR1 and CDR2: GTSNPN, SVGIG (reference sequence). This CDR3 has 17 residues. The ends lost 4 bases at V and 7 bases at J; junction bases unmatched: 17. In DNA, the CDR3 is TGTGCCTGGACCCCGGGGCTACTAGCGGGCGCCGAAAATGAGCAGTTCTTC. Encoded protein: CAWTPGLLAGAENEQFF. Full variable domain (missing parts from reference TRBV30 and TRBJ2-1): SQTIHQWPATLVQPVGSPLSLECTVEGTSNPNLYWYRQAAGRGLQLLFYSVGIGQISSEVPQNLSASRPQDRQFILSSKKLLLSDSGFYLCAWTPGLLAGAENEQFFGPGTRLTVL.

This clone was detected only a few times. The chain has TRBV29-1 and TRBJ2-1; possible D gene TRBD1, 5 bases. Germline CDR1 and CDR2: SQVTM and ANQGSEA. The V and J ends lost 4 bases and 2 bases respectively, with 12 bases between them. This CDR3 contains 14 residues. The CDR3 DNA reads TGCAGCGTTGGGGGCCACGCGACCTACAATGAGCAGTTCTTC. Translation: CSVGGHATYNEQFF.

This clone was seen more than once but under ten times. The rearrangement uses TRBV30 and TRBJ2-2; possible D gene TRBD2, 6 bases. Per the germline V gene, CDR1 is GTSNPN and CDR2 is SVGIG (reference sequence). The CDR3 is made up of 13 amino acids. The V end lost 5 bases, the J end lost 1 base, and 8 bases lay between the germline ends. The CDR3 loop is CAWGTLNTGELFF. For the CDR3, the DNA is TGTGCCTGGGGGACTCTGAACACCGGGGAGCTGTTTTTT.

The table lists this clone with a few counts. The rearrangement uses TRBV4-1 and TRBJ2-1, with a possible D match to TRBD1 (6 bases). Germline V gene data show CDR1 as MGHRA and CDR2 as YSYEKL. The CDR3 extends over 16 amino acids. Trimming removed 2 bases at V and 4 bases at J, with 15 bases between. The CDR3 region is CASSQLGQWRYNEQFF. CDR3 in DNA: TGCGCCAGCAGCCAACTAGGACAGTGGAGATACAATGAGCAGTTCTTC.

This clone was counted between two and nine times. V gene TRBV7-2 combines with J gene TRBJ2-3; 7 nucleotides agree with TRBD1. Germline values: CDR1 SGHTA, CDR2 FQGNSA. This CDR3 is 16 amino acids long. V dropped 5 bases and J dropped 0; count of bases not matched to a gene: 8. CDR3 DNA sequence: TGTGCCAGCAGCAAACAAGGGACAGCTAGCACAGATACGCAGTATTTT. It translates to CASSKQGTASTDTQYF. Full variable domain (outside the CDR3, taken from reference TRBV7-2 and TRBJ2-3): GAGVSQSPSNKVTEKGKDVELRCDPISGHTALYWYRQSLGQGLEFLIYFQGNSAPDKSGLPSDRFSAERTGGSVSTLTIQRTQQEDSAVYLCASSKQGTASTDTQYFGPGTRLTVL.

This clone was found a few times. This chain links TRBV5-1 with TRBJ1-1; 8 bases match TRBD1. This CDR3 region has 15 residues. After removal of 6 bases from V and 0 bases from J, the junction contained 7 bases not matched to a gene. The germline V gene has CDR1 SGHRS and CDR2 YFSETQ. The chain's CDR3 is CASNDRGRVNTEAFF. The CDR3 bases are TGCGCCAGCAACGACAGGGGCAGGGTGAACACTGAAGCTTTCTTT.

Written as DNA, the CDR3 is TGTGCCAGCATCCCAAGAAGGGTCCTCAGCACCGGGGAGCTGTTTTTT. This translates into CASIPRRVLSTGELFF. The rearrangement uses TRBV7-8 and TRBJ2-2; D ambiguous. Germline V lookup: CDR1 SGHVS, CDR2 FQNEAQ. The CDR3 is 16 amino acids. V lost 7 bases and J 4 bases, leaving 19 bases between the germline ends.

This clone was observed a few times. The V call is TRBV29-1, the J call TRBJ2-7, with 7 bases that match TRBD1. Looked up from germline, CDR1 is SQVTM and CDR2 is ANQGSEA. This CDR3 is built from 13 residues. Trimming cost V 6 bases and J 3 bases; bases outside gene matches: 8. CDR3 coding DNA: TGCAGCGTCTGGACAGGAGACGGCTACGAGCAGTACTTC. It translates to CSVWTGDGYEQYF.

A single count supports this clone. The V call is TRBV7-6, the J call TRBJ2-1, with D tentatively TRBD1 (5 bases). CDR3 length equals 14 residues. Germline loops: CDR1 SGHVS, CDR2 FNYEAQ. Trimming cost V 5 bases and J 3 bases, with 11 bases left between them. The CDR3 protein is CASSPRVVYNEQFF. CDR3 nucleotide sequence: TGTGCCAGCAGCCCCAGGGTAGTCTACAATGAGCAGTTCTTC.

The chain couples TRBV2 to TRBJ2-6; D gene ambiguous. The CDR3 length is 13 residues. V shed 7 bases and J shed 4 bases, with 8 bases lying between them. Germline V gene sequence: CDR1 SNHLY, CDR2 FYNNEI. This CDR3 is CASTETGANVLTF. CDR3 sequence (DNA): TGTGCCAGCACAGAAACCGGGGCCAACGTCCTGACTTTC.

The chain has TRBV11-2 and TRBJ2-1; D call uncertain. Germline CDR1 SGHAT, CDR2 FQNNGV. V shed 1 base and J shed 4 bases, with 14 bases lying between them. The CDR3 consists of 16 residues. The CDR3: CASSLVGRPSYNEQFF. The CDR3 DNA is TGTGCCAGCAGCTTAGTTGGAAGGCCGAGTTACAATGAGCAGTTCTTC.

V is TRBV28 and J is TRBJ2-7; the match to TRBD1 covers 11 bases. Per germline, CDR1 MDHEN and CDR2 SYDVKM. The CDR3 sequence is 16 residues long. V dropped 7 bases and J dropped 4; count of bases not matched to a gene: 12. The CDR3 sequence: CASTPSGTGGRYEQYV. CDR3 in DNA: TGTGCCAGCACCCCCTCCGGGACAGGGGGAAGGTACGAGCAGTACGTC.

This clone showed up just a few times. This chain links TRBV5-6 with TRBJ2-7; 7 positions agree with TRBD1. Germline loops: CDR1 SGHDT, CDR2 YYEEEE. This CDR3 has 14 residues. V lost 2 bases, J lost 4 bases, and 6 bases stayed unmatched. The CDR3 nucleotides read TGTGCCAGCAGCTTTGACAGGGTAGAGTACGAGCAGTACTTC. Protein: CASSFDRVEYEQYF.

To note about this clone: Compared with germline, one end of the junction differs, possibly owing to a read error. This chain joins TRBV7-7 and TRBJ1-1; D call uncertain. The V gene's germline CDR1 is SSHAT and CDR2 FNYEAQ (reference sequence). This CDR3 is 14 amino acids long. CDR3 DNA sequence: TGTGCTAGCAGCGCTCTCGGGTTGAACACTGAAGCTTTCTTT. It translates to CASSALGLNTEAFF.

This clone was recorded a few times. The J gene is TRBJ2-5, the V gene TRBV11-2; 9 nucleotides align to TRBD1. Germline assignment: CDR1 SGHAT and CDR2 FQNNGV. The CDR3 is 15 amino acids. V lost 5 bases and J lost 5; bases outside the gene matches: 9. CDR3 sequence reads: CASSPGPDRGETQYF. The DNA for the CDR3 is TGTGCCAGCAGCCCAGGTCCGGACAGGGGTGAGACCCAGTACTTC.

The chain uses TRBV7-2 and TRBJ2-1; the match to TRBD2 covers 8 bases. The CDR3 extends over 16 amino acids. Trimming took 0 bases from V and 9 from J; bases not matched to a gene: 10. Germline CDR1 SGHTA, CDR2 FQGNSA. The DNA of the CDR3 is TGTGCCAGCAGCTTAGCGAGCCTAGCGGGTCTGGTTGAGCAGTTCTTC. The encoded protein is CASSLASLAGLVEQFF.

The chain carries TRBV6-5 and TRBJ2-4, with D unclear. This CDR3 contains 13 residues. The germline V gene encodes CDR1 MNHEY and CDR2 SVGAGI. With 7 bases removed from V and 8 bases from J, the gap between germline ends came to 15 bases. DNA of the CDR3: TGTGCCAGCAACCCTAAATGGGAAGACATTCAGTACTTC. Its translation: CASNPKWEDIQYF.

This clone was counted a few times. The chain recombines TRBV2 with TRBJ2-2; 7 bases align to TRBD1. The ends lost 5 bases at V and 6 bases at J; junction bases unmatched: 6. CDR1 is SNHLY and CDR2 is FYNNEI in the germline V gene. The CDR3 has 14 residues. Written as DNA, the CDR3 is TGTGCCAGCAGTCTGACAGGGTGGGCCGGGGAGCTGTTTTTT. It encodes CASSLTGWAGELFF.

As to this clone: At one of its ends the junction is not consistent with the germline gene, which may arise from a read error. This chain uses TRBV28 with TRBJ2-1; no clear D gene. Germline CDR1 and CDR2: MDHEN and SYDVKM. CDR3 length equals 12 residues. CDR3 sequence reads: CASRLSYNEQFF. In DNA, the CDR3 is TGTGCTAGCAGGCTCTCCTACAATGAGCAGTTCTTC.

This clone has a handful of counts. This chain links TRBV5-1 with TRBJ2-2; D is possibly TRBD1 (5 bases). Germline V gene sequence: CDR1 SGHRS, CDR2 YFSETQ. This CDR3 is built from 12 residues. Trimming removed 4 bases at V and 7 bases at J, with 8 bases between. The CDR3 DNA is TGCGCCAGCAGCCTTACAGGCGGGGAGCTGTTTTTT. Translated: CASSLTGGELFF.

The V call is TRBV4-2, the J call TRBJ1-5, with unresolved D. The CDR3 is 17 amino acids. V gave up 0 bases and J gave up 3 bases, with 15 bases separating them. CDR1 LGHNA and CDR2 YNFKEQ come from the germline V gene. The CDR3 is CASSQDTGMGINQPQHF. The CDR3 DNA sequence: TGTGCCAGCAGCCAAGATACCGGTATGGGGATCAATCAGCCCCAGCATTTT.